Shown below are 21 T cell receptor beta chains from a single sample sequenced in a study of cytomegalovirus exposure and HLA in healthy donors. The study ran its PCR with 60 Vbeta and 13 Jbeta primers. Here immunoSEQ multiplex PCR was the method, and the copy in TCRdb shows in-frame clones only, minus some. The table records more than 40,000 clones, roughly half of them present only once. Sequenced input: PBMCs. The source of these receptors is a man in his sixties in good health and CMV-seronegative.

The V and J genes are TRBV29-1 and TRBJ2-3, with 13 bases that match TRBD2. Germline-derived CDR1 and CDR2 are SQVTM and ANQGSEA. The trim removed 7 bases at V and 0 bases at J, leaving 4 bases unmatched. The CDR3 runs 15 residues. Written as DNA, the CDR3 is TGCAGCGCCGTACTAGCGGGAGGGAGCACAGATACGCAGTATTTT. Translated, it gives CSAVLAGGSTDTQYF.

About this clone: The same CDR3 can be traced to other DNA sequences in this sample. The chain carries TRBV10-3 and TRBJ2-5; TRBD1 agrees at 7 bases. Losses at the gene ends were 5 bases for V and 1 base for J; bases not matched to a gene: 1. The CDR3 has 13 amino acids. Germline CDR1 ENHRY, CDR2 SYGVKD. CDR3 loop: CAISWDSQETQYF. The CDR3 DNA is TGTGCCATCAGTTGGGACAGCCAAGAGACCCAGTACTTC.

The rearrangement joins TRBV6-6 to TRBJ2-1; 7 bases fit TRBD2. The trim removed 9 bases at V and 1 base at J, leaving 6 bases unmatched. Germline V gene data show CDR1 as MNHNY and CDR2 as SVGAGI (reference sequence). This CDR3 contains 14 residues. The CDR3 DNA reads TGTGCCAGTGGAGCGGGGAGTTCCTACAATGAGCAGTTCTTC. It specifies CASGAGSSYNEQFF.

This chain links TRBV30 with TRBJ1-3; tentative D call: TRBD1 (5 bases). This CDR3 comprises 14 residues. CDR1 is GTSNPN and CDR2 is SVGIG in the germline V gene (reference sequence). Trimming took off 0 bases at V and 2 bases at J, with 8 bases between the two ends. The CDR3 nucleotides read TGTGCCTGGAGTGTGGGGGGGGCTGGAAACACCATATATTTT. This gives the protein CAWSVGGAGNTIYF.

The chain employs TRBV30 and TRBJ1-2; 8 positions match TRBD1. The CDR3 sequence is 12 residues long. Germline V gene sequence: CDR1 GTSNPN, CDR2 SVGIG (reference sequence). V dropped 3 bases and J dropped 8; count of bases not matched to a gene: 5. In DNA form, the CDR3 reads TGTGCCTGGAGGGAGACAGGGGTCGGCTACACCTTC. This translates into CAWRETGVGYTF.

V is TRBV9 and J is TRBJ1-1, with 8 bases aligning to TRBD1. Germline V gene data show CDR1 as SGDLS and CDR2 as YYNGEE. This CDR3 region has 15 residues. Trimming took 4 bases from V and 3 from J; bases not matched to a gene: 8. The CDR3 here is CASSSRTGGDTEAFF. The CDR3 DNA reads TGTGCCAGCAGCTCCCGAACAGGGGGTGACACTGAAGCTTTCTTT.

Ten or more counts support this clone. The J gene is TRBJ1-1, the V gene TRBV27; D ambiguous. The V end was cut by 11 bases, the J end by 2 bases, with 21 bases between. The CDR3 is 15 amino acids. Germline CDR1 reads MNHEY; CDR2 reads SMNVEV (reference sequence). The DNA of the CDR3 is TGTGCCTCGAGATGGGATCGGGGTCAAAACACTGAAGCTTTCTTT. Its translation is CASRWDRGQNTEAFF.

The V call is TRBV29-1, the J call TRBJ2-7; 8 bases align to TRBD1. The CDR3 has 16 residues. Germline V CDR1 and CDR2: SQVTM, ANQGSEA. The V and J ends lost 6 bases and 0 bases, in that order; junction bases with no gene match: 13. The CDR3 nucleotides are TGCAGCGTCATCACCTACCGGGACAGGTTCTCCTACGAGCAGTACTTC. Its translation: CSVITYRDRFSYEQYF.

This clone has more than one count but fewer than ten. The gene calls are TRBV30 and TRBJ2-7, with 8 bases lining up with TRBD2. Germline values: CDR1 GTSNPN, CDR2 SVGIG (reference sequence). The CDR3 has 18 residues. V shed 0 bases, J shed 0 bases, and the junction held 13 bases outside the gene matches. The CDR3 sequence: CAWSVTRGIAGSSYEQYF. The CDR3 DNA sequence: TGTGCCTGGAGTGTAACCCGCGGAATAGCGGGAAGCTCCTACGAGCAGTACTTC.

V usage is TRBV27 and J usage is TRBJ2-7; TRBD1 aligns across 9 bases. Trimming at V came to 5 bases and at J to 6 bases, leaving 26 bases not matched to a gene. The CDR3 is 20 amino acids. Germline lookup yields CDR1 MNHEY and CDR2 SMNVEV (reference sequence). In DNA, the CDR3 is TGTGCCAGCAGTCCAATCTTCGTTGGGACAGGGAATCCCCAGGCGACCGAGCAGTACTTC. It codes for CASSPIFVGTGNPQATEQYF.

For the CDR3, the DNA is TGCGCCAGCAGCCGCGAGGGACAGGCTTACGAGCAGTACTTC. Residues: CASSREGQAYEQYF. The chain is built from TRBV5-1 and TRBJ2-7, with 8 bases lining up with TRBD1. V lost 4 bases, J lost 4 bases, and 7 bases stayed unmatched. Per germline, CDR1 SGHRS and CDR2 YFSETQ. This CDR3 has 14 residues.

This chain connects TRBV10-2 to TRBJ2-7; 9 nucleotides line up with TRBD1. This CDR3 region has 13 residues. Germline lookup yields CDR1 WSHSY and CDR2 SAAADI. Trimming cost V 8 bases and J 6 bases; bases outside gene matches: 8. Here the CDR3 reads CASYDRGDLEQYF. The CDR3 nucleotides are TGCGCCAGCTATGACAGGGGGGATCTCGAGCAGTACTTC.

In its sample, this clone was seen a few times. The chain joins TRBV27 to TRBJ1-5; no clear D. This CDR3 contains 14 residues. V dropped 3 bases and J dropped 0 bases, with 6 bases sitting between them. Looked up from germline, CDR1 is MNHEY and CDR2 is SMNVEV (reference sequence). The CDR3 is CASSLSDSNQPQHF. Here the CDR3 DNA reads TGTGCCAGCAGTTTGAGTGATAGCAATCAGCCCCAGCATTTT.

The chain joins TRBV7-9 to TRBJ1-1; no clear D gene. The V and J ends lost 3 bases and 4 bases respectively, with 9 bases between them. CDR3 length equals 13 residues. From germline, CDR1 is SEHNR and CDR2 FQNEAQ (reference sequence). CDR3 nucleotides: TGTGCCAGCAGCTTCGGGGAGAGCACTGAAGCTTTCTTT. Residues: CASSFGESTEAFF.

This rearrangement joins TRBV28 to TRBJ2-7, with 9 bases aligning to TRBD1. The germline V gene encodes CDR1 MDHEN and CDR2 SYDVKM. The CDR3 loop spans 14 amino acids. V dropped 7 bases and J dropped 1; count of bases not matched to a gene: 5. DNA of the CDR3: TGTGCCAGCAACCCACAGGGGGCGTCCTACGAGCAGTACTTC. Translating it yields CASNPQGASYEQYF.

This clone turned up a few times. The V gene is TRBV7-2, the J gene TRBJ2-5, with D perhaps TRBD2 (5 bases). CDR1 is SGHTA, CDR2 FQGNSA, per germline. The CDR3 length is 15 residues. Trimming stripped 7 bases from V and 5 bases from J, with 20 bases between. The CDR3 spells CASIPVPGIGETQYF. The CDR3 region has the DNA TGTGCCAGCATTCCGGTACCGGGGATTGGTGAGACCCAGTACTTC.

This clone has only a few counts. The chain links TRBV4-2 to TRBJ1-1, with 8 bases that match TRBD1. V lost 2 bases and J lost 4; bases outside the gene matches: 18. Germline CDR1 reads LGHNA; CDR2 reads YNFKEQ. The CDR3 spans 19 residues. The CDR3 is CASSQSAPGQVMGRTEAFF. The CDR3 region has the DNA TGTGCCAGCAGCCAATCCGCCCCGGGACAGGTGATGGGTCGCACTGAAGCTTTCTTT.

This clone has just a few counts. The chain joins TRBV6-5 to TRBJ2-1, with D uncertain. The V gene's germline CDR1 is MNHEY and CDR2 SVGAGI. The V and J ends lost 5 bases and 7 bases respectively, with 15 bases between them. This CDR3 spans 14 amino acids. CDR3 loop: CASSGTLRLNEQFF. The CDR3 coding sequence is TGTGCCAGCAGTGGCACGTTAAGATTAAATGAGCAGTTCTTC.

This chain connects TRBV19 to TRBJ2-5, with D tentatively TRBD2 (6 bases). The CDR3 runs 14 residues. CDR1 and CDR2 from the germline V gene are LNHDA and SQIVND (reference sequence). The V gene lost 7 bases and the J gene lost 7 bases, with 19 bases spanning the gap. CDR3 DNA: TGTGCCAGTACCCCGGAGGGGTTGGACGGGACCCAGTACTTC. As protein: CASTPEGLDGTQYF.

CDR3 in amino acids: CASSLEGWAGVRNIQYF. DNA of the CDR3: TGTGCCAGCAGCTTAGAGGGTTGGGCGGGAGTTCGGAACATTCAGTACTTC. The chain couples TRBV7-2 to TRBJ2-4; 7 bases fit TRBD2. The junction had 13 bases not matched to a gene; V was cut back by 1 base and J by 7 bases. Germline-derived CDR1 and CDR2 are SGHTA and FQGNSA. This CDR3 has 17 residues.

In this sample, this clone turned up a few times. This rearrangement joins TRBV12-5 to TRBJ1-4, with D maybe TRBD1 (5 bases). Trimming cost V 7 bases and J 8 bases, with 17 bases left between them. The V gene's germline CDR1 is LGHNT and CDR2 FRNRAP. This CDR3 has 14 residues. This CDR3 reads CASASRGMDEKLFF. The CDR3 nucleotides are TGTGCTAGTGCCTCTCGGGGGATGGACGAAAAACTGTTTTTT.